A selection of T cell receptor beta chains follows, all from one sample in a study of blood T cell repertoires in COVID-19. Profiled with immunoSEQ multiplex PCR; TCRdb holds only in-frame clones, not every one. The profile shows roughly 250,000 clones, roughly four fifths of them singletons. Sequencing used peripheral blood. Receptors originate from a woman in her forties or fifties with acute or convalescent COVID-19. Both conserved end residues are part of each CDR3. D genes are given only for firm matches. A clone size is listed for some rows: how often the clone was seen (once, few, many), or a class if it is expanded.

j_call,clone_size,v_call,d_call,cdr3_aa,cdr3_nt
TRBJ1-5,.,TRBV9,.,CASSSGTFNQPQHF,TGTGCCAGCAGCTCCGGGACATTTAATCAGCCCCAGCATTTT
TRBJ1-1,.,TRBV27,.,CARIGRDTEAFF,TGTGCCAGAATAGGGAGGGACACTGAAGCTTTCTTT
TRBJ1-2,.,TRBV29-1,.,CSVEDSSPNYGYTF,TGCAGCGTTGAGGACAGCTCACCTAACTATGGCTACACCTTC
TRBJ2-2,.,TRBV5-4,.,CASSLDSASTGELFF,TGTGCCAGCAGCTTGGATTCTGCTAGCACCGGGGAGCTGTTTTTT
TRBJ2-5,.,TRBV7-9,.,CASSLQETQYF,TGTGCCAGCAGCCTGCAAGAGACCCAGTACTTC
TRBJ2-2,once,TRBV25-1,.,CASSGTVSLNTGELFF,TGTGCCAGCAGTGGCACGGTTTCCCTGAACACCGGGGAGCTGTTTTTT
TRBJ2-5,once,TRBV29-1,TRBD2,CSVAASGEATQYF,TGCAGCGTTGCGGCGAGCGGGGAGGCGACCCAGTACTTC
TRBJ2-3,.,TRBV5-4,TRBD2,CASSFSSGKHPTDTQYF,TGTGCCAGCAGCTTTAGTAGCGGGAAACACCCCACAGATACGCAGTATTTT
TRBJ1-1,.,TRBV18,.,CASSLNPGNTEAFF,TGTGCCAGCTCACTTAATCCGGGGAACACTGAAGCTTTCTTT
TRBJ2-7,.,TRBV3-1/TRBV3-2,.,CASSQGAGFVYF,TGTGCCAGCAGCCAAGGGGCTGGGTTTGTGTACTTC
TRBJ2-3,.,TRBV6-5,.,CASSRGITDTQYF,TGTGCCAGCAGTCGGGGGATTACAGATACGCAGTATTTT
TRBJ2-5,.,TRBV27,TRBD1,CASRDRGPETQYF,TGTGCCAGCAGGGACAGGGGGCCAGAGACCCAGTACTTC
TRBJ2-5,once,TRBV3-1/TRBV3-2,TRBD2,CASSRLRTSGRAGRETQYF,TGTGCCAGCAGCCGATTACGGACTAGCGGGAGGGCCGGACGAGAGACCCAGTACTTC
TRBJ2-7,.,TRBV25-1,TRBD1,CASSEGQYYEQYF,TGTGCCAGCAGTGAGGGACAGTACTACGAGCAGTACTTC
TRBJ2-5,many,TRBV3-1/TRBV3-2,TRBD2,CASSLLGGTSGEETQYF,TGTGCCAGCAGCCTCCTGGGGGGGACTAGCGGGGAAGAGACCCAGTACTTC
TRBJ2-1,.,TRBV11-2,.,CASSLFSQGRDNEQFF,TGTGCCAGCAGCTTATTCTCCCAGGGAAGGGACAATGAGCAGTTCTTC
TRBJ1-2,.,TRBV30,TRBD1,CAWRYRGGGSYTF,TGTGCCTGGAGGTACAGGGGTGGGGGGAGCTACACCTTC
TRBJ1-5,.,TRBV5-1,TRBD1,CASSSTGREQPQHF,TGCGCCAGCAGCTCGACAGGGAGAGAACAGCCCCAGCATTTT
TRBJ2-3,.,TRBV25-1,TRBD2,CASSGGLAGLSDTQYF,TGTGCCAGCAGTGGAGGACTAGCGGGGTTGTCTGATACGCAGTATTTT
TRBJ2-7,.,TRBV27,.,CASSLWVGGSSEQYF,TGTGCCAGCAGTTTATGGGTGGGAGGCTCCTCCGAGCAGTACTTC
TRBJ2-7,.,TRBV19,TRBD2,CASSRGGNEQYF,TGTGCCAGTAGTCGGGGGGGCAACGAGCAGTACTTC
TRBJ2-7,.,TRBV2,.,CASSERGRYEQYF,TGTGCCAGCAGTGAGCGGGGTAGGTACGAGCAGTACTTC
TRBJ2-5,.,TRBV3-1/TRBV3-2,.,CASSQGAETQYF,TGTGCCAGCAGCCAAGGGGCGGAGACCCAGTACTTC
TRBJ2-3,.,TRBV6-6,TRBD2,CASRERGRTDTQYF,TGTGCCAGCAGGGAGCGGGGGCGCACAGATACGCAGTATTTT
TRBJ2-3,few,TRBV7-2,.,CASSFLQGTDTQYF,TGTGCCAGCAGCTTCTTACAGGGCACAGATACGCAGTATTTT
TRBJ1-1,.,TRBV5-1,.,CASSFAGTNTEAFF,TGCGCCAGCAGCTTTGCAGGAACGAACACTGAAGCTTTCTTT
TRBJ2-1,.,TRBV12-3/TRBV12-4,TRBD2,CASSKLAGGPFF,TGTGCCAGCAGTAAACTAGCGGGAGGGCCTTTCTTC
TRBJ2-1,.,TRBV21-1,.,CASSKELGMWGDEQFF,TGTGCCAGCAGCAAAGAATTGGGGATGTGGGGGGATGAGCAGTTCTTC
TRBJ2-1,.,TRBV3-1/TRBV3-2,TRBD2,CASRRAGDGNEQFF,TGTGCCAGCAGAAGAGCGGGAGACGGAAATGAGCAGTTCTTC
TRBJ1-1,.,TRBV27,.,CASSFYEVEAFF,TGTGCCAGCAGTTTTTATGAGGTTGAAGCTTTCTTT
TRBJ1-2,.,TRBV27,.,CASSSRDFTGYTF,TGTGCCAGCAGTTCCCGGGACTTTACTGGCTACACCTTC
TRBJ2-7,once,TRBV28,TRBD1,CASNLIGTGDEQYF,TGTGCCAGCAACCTGATCGGGACAGGAGACGAGCAGTACTTC
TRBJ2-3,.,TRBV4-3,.,CASSQLSGGQELYTQYF,TGCGCCAGCAGCCAATTATCGGGGGGACAGGAACTGTATACGCAGTATTTT
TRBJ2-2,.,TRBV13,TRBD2,CASYPSGRGAGELFF,TGTGCCAGCTACCCTAGCGGGAGAGGAGCCGGGGAGCTGTTTTTT
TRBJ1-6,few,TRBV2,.,CASTPPGGQSPLHF,TGTGCCAGCACCCCGCCGGGGGGCCAATCACCCCTCCACTTT
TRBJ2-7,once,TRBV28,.,CASSFSRGWVSEQYF,TGTGCCAGCAGTTTCTCCCGGGGATGGGTTTCCGAGCAGTACTTC
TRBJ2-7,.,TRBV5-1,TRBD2,CASSMTSGGYEQYF,TGCGCCAGCAGCATGACTAGCGGGGGGTACGAGCAGTACTTC
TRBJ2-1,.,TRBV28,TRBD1,CASSLTGGNEQFF,TGTGCCAGCAGTTTAACAGGGGGCAATGAGCAGTTCTTC